Listed below are T cell receptor beta chains from one sample, sequenced in a study of T cell repertoires in cytomegalovirus infection. TCRdb reprocessed the reads via MiXCR and lists one record per CDR3 protein. This sample carries roughly 230,000 distinct CDR3 sequences, about 17% of them seen once, and the ten largest clones take around 43%. Sequenced sample: CD8+ T cells from PBMCs. The source is a human donor in good health (CMV status not recorded). Some clones in this sample may be carry-over from other donors' samples. Each CDR3 is given with its conserved first and last residue. Fields, in order: J gene, V gene, D gene, clone size, CDR3 DNA, CDR3 protein. The D gene is left open where the match is weak. Clone size, where shown, is once, few, many, or a class for clones that have expanded.

TRBJ2-1 TRBV7-2 TRBD1 many TGTGCCAGCAGCTTAGTGGGTCTGATGCAGGGGGCCCGCTTC CASSLVGLMQGARF
TRBJ1-4 TRBV7-2 . many TGTGCCAGCAACCGGGGTTGGGGTGCTAATGAAAAACTGTTTTTT CASNRGWGANEKLFF
TRBJ2-6 TRBV7-3 . . TGTGCCAGCAGCTTATTTCCCGGGGCCAACGTCCTGACTTTC CASSLFPGANVLTF
TRBJ2-5 TRBV27 . . TGTGCCAGCAGTTTAAACTTCGACACTTCAGGAGAGACCCAGTACTTC CASSLNFDTSGETQYF
TRBJ1-2 TRBV5-4 . . TGTGCCAGCAGGGTGGAGACAGCAGCATATGGCTACACCTTC CASRVETAAYGYTF
TRBJ2-3 TRBV12-3/TRBV12-4 TRBD2 many TGTGCCAGCAGCGATACTAGCGGGGGGCCCTCCACAGATACGCAGTATTTT CASSDTSGGPSTDTQYF
TRBJ2-1 TRBV7-9 TRBD1 many TGTGCCAGCAGCTTAGAAGGCAGGGGGCCTTACAATGAGCAGTTCTTC CASSLEGRGPYNEQFF
TRBJ2-7 TRBV28 TRBD2 many TGTGCCAGCAACTTGAAGGCGGGGGGGCACGAGCAGTACTTC CASNLKAGGHEQYF
TRBJ2-7 TRBV6-2/TRBV6-3 TRBD1 few TGTGCCAGCAAACAGGGGTACGAGCAGTACTTC CASKQGYEQYF
TRBJ2-5 TRBV2 TRBD2 few TGTGCCAGCAGGGGACTAGCTGGGGAGACCCAGTACTTC CASRGLAGETQYF
TRBJ2-1 TRBV7-9 . . TGTGCCAGCAGCTCAAGGATACAGGGACCGGGCGATGAGCAGTTCTTC CASSSRIQGPGDEQFF
TRBJ2-1 TRBV7-2 . many TGTGCCAGCAGCCACTACGGGGGCCCCTACAATGAGCAGTTCTTC CASSHYGGPYNEQFF
TRBJ1-1 TRBV27 . few TGTGCCAGCAGTTTTGACAGAGGCAGGGCTGAAGCTTTCTTT CASSFDRGRAEAFF
TRBJ1-1 TRBV28 TRBD1 few TGTGCCAGCAGTCCCTTTATGGCACAGGGGGTAGACACTGAAGCTTTCTTT CASSPFMAQGVDTEAFF
TRBJ2-3 TRBV7-8 TRBD2 many TGTGCCAGCAGCTCCCGAGCGGGGAGAGACACAGATACGCAGTATTTT CASSSRAGRDTDTQYF
TRBJ1-2 TRBV4-1 . few TGCGCCAGCAGCCAAGGGTCAGGGGCGCACGGCTACACCTTC CASSQGSGAHGYTF
TRBJ1-4 TRBV6-5 . few TGTGCCAGCAGTTACTCGTCCCAGGGCGGTGAAAAACTGTTTTTT CASSYSSQGGEKLFF
TRBJ2-3 TRBV11-3 . many TGTGCCAGCAGCCCGAATCCCACAGATACGCAGTATTTT CASSPNPTDTQYF
TRBJ2-1 TRBV9 . . TGTGCCAGCAGCGATCATGAGCAGTTCTTC CASSDHEQFF
TRBJ2-7 TRBV7-6 TRBD1 many TGTGCCAGCAGCCCTACAGGGGGTGTAAGCTACGAGCAGTACTTC CASSPTGGVSYEQYF
TRBJ2-1 TRBV24-1 . few TGTGCCACCAGTGACCGACAGGTAACCTCCTACAATGAGCAGTTCTTC CATSDRQVTSYNEQFF
TRBJ1-5 TRBV7-8 . many TGTGCCAGCAGCTTAGATGCGGAAGCAGTCAATCAGCCCCAGCATTTT CASSLDAEAVNQPQHF
TRBJ2-7 TRBV7-6 TRBD1 many TGTGCCAGCAGCGCCGGGACAGGCTTCTCCTACGAGCAGTACTTC CASSAGTGFSYEQYF
TRBJ1-6 TRBV9 . few TGTGCCAGCAGCAACCTGAGGGGTACAAATTCACCCCTCCACTTT CASSNLRGTNSPLHF
TRBJ2-1 TRBV19 TRBD1 few TGTGCCAGTAGAGGGACAGGGGAAAATGAGCAGTTCTTC CASRGTGENEQFF
TRBJ2-1 TRBV4-1 . many TGCGCCAGCAGCCAAGATGAAATAATCTCCTACAATGAGCAGTTCTTC CASSQDEIISYNEQFF
TRBJ1-6 TRBV7-2 . many TGTGCCACTTCGGGTTACTATAATTCACCCCTCCACTTT CATSGYYNSPLHF
TRBJ1-5 TRBV19 . . TGTGCCAGTAGTAGGGTAGCGTTCGGCGATCAGCCCCAGCATTTT CASSRVAFGDQPQHF
TRBJ2-1 TRBV7-9 . . TGTGCCAGCAGCTTAACAGGGCAAGAGCAGTTCTTC CASSLTGQEQFF
TRBJ2-3 TRBV15 . . TGTGCCACCAGCAGAGATCCCAGCGGGCGATCCGATACGCAGTATTTT CATSRDPSGRSDTQYF
TRBJ1-1 TRBV12-3/TRBV12-4 . . TGTGCCAGCAGGGGGAACTTGGACACTGAAGCTTTCTTT CASRGNLDTEAFF
TRBJ2-1 TRBV3-1 TRBD1 . TGTGCCAGCAGCCAAGATTCGAAAACCGGGACAGGGGCCGAATTGCCCCAGTTCTTC CASSQDSKTGTGAELPQFF
TRBJ1-5 TRBV6-1 . . TGTGCCAGCAGTTCTGACGGGGTTAGCAATCAGCCCCAGCATTTT CASSSDGVSNQPQHF
TRBJ1-1 TRBV7-9 . many TGTGCCAGCAGCTACCCTGGGGGAACTGAAGCTTTCTTT CASSYPGGTEAFF
TRBJ1-1 TRBV5-1 TRBD1 . TGCGCCAGCAGCTTTACAGGGGTCTTGAACACTGAAGCTTTCTTT CASSFTGVLNTEAFF
TRBJ1-5 TRBV20-1 TRBD1 . TGCAGTGCTAGATTTGGGTTTTTGGGACAGTACAATCAGCCCCAGCATTTT CSARFGFLGQYNQPQHF
TRBJ2-1 TRBV5-6 . . TGTGCCAGCAGCTTGGTTCCCCAAGGATCCTACAATGAGCAGTTCTTC CASSLVPQGSYNEQFF
TRBJ2-1 TRBV27 TRBD2 few TGTGCCAGCAGCACAAAGTTCAGCGGGGGGTTTTACAATGAGCAGTTCTTC CASSTKFSGGFYNEQFF
TRBJ2-7 TRBV6-2/TRBV6-3 TRBD1 once TGTGCCAGCAGTTACTATCCCTCCGGGACAGGGGCGTCCTACGAGCAGTACTTC CASSYYPSGTGASYEQYF
TRBJ2-1 TRBV7-8 TRBD2 many TGTGCCAGCAGCCGGACTAGCGGGGGGGCAAATGAGCAGTTCTTC CASSRTSGGANEQFF
TRBJ2-3 TRBV29-1 TRBD1 . TGCAGCGTTGAAGGGGGACAGCTAATTGATACGCAGTATTTT CSVEGGQLIDTQYF
TRBJ2-3 TRBV14 . . TGTGCCAGCAGCCAAGATTCCGGGGATACGCAGTATTTT CASSQDSGDTQYF
TRBJ2-7 TRBV7-9 TRBD1 many TGTGCCAGCAGCCGACAGGGCCTCCTGGACGAGCAGTACTTC CASSRQGLLDEQYF
TRBJ1-2 TRBV5-5 . . TGTGCCAGCAGCTTGACCACCAGTCCTAACTATGGCTACACCTTC CASSLTTSPNYGYTF
TRBJ2-7 TRBV7-2 . many TGTGCCAGCAGCTTAGATGGGGGGGGGCTTTACGAGCAGTACTTC CASSLDGGGLYEQYF